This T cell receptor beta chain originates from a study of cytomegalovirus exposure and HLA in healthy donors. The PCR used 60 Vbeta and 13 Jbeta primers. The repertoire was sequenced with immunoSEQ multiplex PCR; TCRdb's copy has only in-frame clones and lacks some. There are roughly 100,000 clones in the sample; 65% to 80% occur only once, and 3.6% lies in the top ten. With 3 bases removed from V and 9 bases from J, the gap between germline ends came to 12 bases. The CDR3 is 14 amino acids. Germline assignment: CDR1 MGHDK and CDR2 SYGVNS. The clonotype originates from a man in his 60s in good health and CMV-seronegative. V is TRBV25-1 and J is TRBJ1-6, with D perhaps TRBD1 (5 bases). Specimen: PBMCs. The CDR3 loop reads CASSDLRTTSPLHF. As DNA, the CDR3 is TGTGCCAGCAGTGACCTAAGGACAACTTCACCCCTCCACTTT.